The sequence of this T cell receptor beta chain was determined in a study of shared clonotypes between healthy human individuals. General study points: Genetic and exposure-history diversity was limited by the small donor number. As a rule, naive subsets had a larger estimated richness than memory subsets. Generation probabilities were higher for clonotypes shared across all four sorted-subset donors than for unshared ones.

CDR3 length equals 14 residues. The germline V gene has CDR1 MGHDK and CDR2 SYGVNS. Trimming at V came to 3 bases and at J to 13 bases, leaving 12 bases not matched to a gene. Assay used: immunoSEQ multiplex PCR; TCRdb lists only in-frame clones, some missing. Of hundreds of thousands of clones detected, 95% to 96% appear once; the ten largest clones hold less than 0.12%. Details on this clone: Antigen: not known.

Naive CD8 cells comprised CD45RO-negative, CCR7-positively selected cells, excluding terminally differentiated effector memory CD45RA+ cells. The chain couples TRBV25-1 to TRBJ2-1; 7 bases are a match to TRBD2. The material sequenced was naive CD8+ T cells sorted from blood. The receptor was derived from a woman in her 30s in good health. Here the CDR3 reads CASSEPTNWGGQFF. The DNA for the CDR3 is TGTGCCAGCAGTGAGCCCACCAACTGGGGGGGACAGTTCTTC. The variable domain in full, with the rest retrieved from reference TRBV25-1 and TRBJ2-1, is EADIYQTPRYLVIGTGKKITLECSQTMGHDKMYWYQQDPGMELHLIHYSYGVNSTEKGDLSSESTVSRIRTEHFPLTLESARPSHTSQYLCASSEPTNWGGQFFGPGTRLTVL.